The rows below give T cell receptor beta chains drawn from one sample of a study of T cells in tuberculosis. The data were produced by immunoSEQ multiplex PCR, yet TCRdb's version contains in-frame clones alone and is incomplete. The sample lists roughly 41,000 clones, about 94% seen once, with 12% in the top ten. Input material: PBMCs. The source of these receptors is a donor aged 10-29 years with latent tuberculosis or without tuberculosis infection. Some clones in this sample may be carry-over from other donors' samples. Both conserved end residues are part of each CDR3. The D gene is left open where the match is weak. Clone sizes are given selectively: once, few, many, or a class where the clone is expanded.

CDR3	DNA	D	V	J	size
CASRLTENSYNEQFF	TGTGCCAGCAGACTGACAGAAAACTCCTACAATGAGCAGTTCTTC	NA	TRBV27	TRBJ2-1	few
CASSPSWSGGDNEQFF	TGTGCCAGTAGTCCGTCATGGAGCGGGGGTGACAATGAGCAGTTCTTC	TRBD2	TRBV19	TRBJ2-1	NA
CASSLVAGPKSEQYF	TGTGCCAGCAGCTTAGTGGCAGGCCCGAAGAGCGAGCAGTACTTC	NA	TRBV7-9	TRBJ2-7	NA
CASSPLGGGYTF	TGTGCCAGCAGCCCTCTTGGCGGTGGCTACACCTTC	NA	TRBV7-2	TRBJ1-2	NA
CASSLDGTGELLNYGYTF	TGTGCCAGCAGCTTGGATGGGACAGGGGAACTACTGAACTATGGCTACACCTTC	TRBD1	TRBV5-4	TRBJ1-2	NA
CASSQDLVRSREQYF	TGCGCCAGCAGCCAAGATTTGGTCAGGTCCCGGGAGCAGTACTTC	NA	TRBV4-1	TRBJ2-7	NA
CASSVGTGDTDTQYF	TGTGCCAGCAGCGTAGGTACAGGGGACACAGATACGCAGTATTTT	TRBD1	TRBV9	TRBJ2-3	NA
CSVAAGTGENEKLFF	TGCAGCGTCGCCGCCGGGACAGGGGAGAACGAAAAACTGTTTTTT	TRBD1	TRBV29-1	TRBJ1-4	NA
CASSILTGSAIYF	TGTGCCAGCAGCATACTCACAGGTTCAGCCATATATTTT	NA	TRBV11-2	TRBJ1-3	NA
CASSYSLADTQYF	TGTGCCAGCAGTTACTCGTTAGCAGATACGCAGTATTTT	NA	TRBV6-6	TRBJ2-3	NA
CASSEGGTANYGYTF	TGTGCCAGCAGTGAAGGCGGGACAGCGAACTATGGCTACACCTTC	TRBD1	TRBV25-1	TRBJ1-2	NA
CAWSPSDTEAFF	TGTGCCTGGAGTCCTAGTGACACTGAAGCTTTCTTT	NA	TRBV30	TRBJ1-1	NA
CASSQTSGGADTQYF	TGTGCCAGCAGCCAAACTAGCGGGGGTGCAGATACGCAGTATTTT	TRBD2	TRBV7-9	TRBJ2-3	NA
CASSMRQLLYNSPLHF	TGTGCCAGTAGTATGAGGCAGCTCCTCTATAATTCACCCCTCCACTTT	NA	TRBV19	TRBJ1-6	NA
CASSISGGDNNEQFF	TGTGCCAGTAGTATATCGGGGGGCGATAACAATGAGCAGTTCTTC	NA	TRBV19	TRBJ2-1	NA
CASRQKVNTEAFF	TGTGCCAGCAGACAAAAAGTGAACACTGAAGCTTTCTTT	NA	TRBV11-2	TRBJ1-1	once
CASSPRDRGSYGYTF	TGTGCCAGCTCACCACGTGACAGGGGTTCCTATGGCTACACCTTC	TRBD1	TRBV18	TRBJ1-2	NA
CASSWGTGEWGYGYTF	TGCGCCAGCAGCTGGGGGACAGGGGAATGGGGTTATGGCTACACCTTC	TRBD1	TRBV5-1	TRBJ1-2	NA
CASTPSGDEQFF	TGTGCCAGCACTCCTAGCGGGGATGAGCAGTTCTTC	TRBD2	TRBV2	TRBJ2-1	once
CASSLYGTTNTGELFF	TGTGCCAGCAGCTTATATGGGACAACGAACACCGGGGAGCTGTTTTTT	NA	TRBV7-3	TRBJ2-2	NA
CASAGRGSKNIQYF	TGTGCCAGCGCAGGGAGGGGGTCTAAAAACATTCAGTACTTC	NA	TRBV7-2	TRBJ2-4	once
CASSLGASGANEQFF	TGTGCCAGCAGCTTAGGGGCTAGCGGGGCCAATGAGCAGTTCTTC	TRBD2	TRBV13	TRBJ2-1	once
CASSDFGLATETQYF	TGTGCCAGCAGTGATTTCGGACTTGCGACGGAGACCCAGTACTTC	NA	TRBV2	TRBJ2-5	NA
CASSLSAIDTQYF	TGTGCCAGTAGTTTAAGTGCGATCGATACGCAGTATTTT	NA	TRBV19	TRBJ2-3	NA
CASSLKGQSSQPQHF	TGTGCCAGCAGTTTGAAGGGACAGTCGTCACAGCCCCAGCATTTT	TRBD1	TRBV27	TRBJ1-5	NA
CASSFKGAHPGELFF	TGTGCCAGCAGCTTCAAGGGGGCGCATCCCGGGGAGCTGTTTTTT	TRBD1	TRBV7-2	TRBJ2-2	NA
CASREPGGRTDTQYF	TGTGCCAGCCGCGAACCGGGGGGGCGCACAGATACGCAGTATTTT	TRBD2	TRBV27	TRBJ2-3	NA
CASSQAGAQYF	TGTGCCAGCAGTCAGGCGGGGGCACAGTACTTC	NA	TRBV6-5	TRBJ2-5	NA
CASSSAVGGEGYTF	TGTGCCAGCAGCTCAGCCGTCGGCGGGGAAGGCTACACCTTC	NA	TRBV7-9	TRBJ1-2	few
CASSQGGGRNEQFF	TGCGCCAGCAGCCAAGGAGGCGGGCGGAATGAGCAGTTCTTC	NA	TRBV4-3	TRBJ2-1	NA
CASSLGQQETQYF	TGCGCCAGCAGCTTGGGACAGCAAGAGACCCAGTACTTC	NA	TRBV5-1	TRBJ2-5	NA
CASSHQGANYGYTF	TGCGCCAGCAGCCATCAGGGTGCTAACTATGGCTACACCTTC	NA	TRBV4-1	TRBJ1-2	once
CASSEGPGGHRETQYF	TGTGCCAGCAGTGAAGGTCCGGGGGGCCATCGGGAGACCCAGTACTTC	NA	TRBV2	TRBJ2-5	NA
CASRISGGGTDTQYF	TGTGCCAGCAGGATTAGCGGGGGCGGGACAGATACGCAGTATTTT	TRBD2	TRBV6-6	TRBJ2-3	NA
CASSLVRGTSPYGYTF	TGTGCCAGCAGCTTAGTCCGCGGAACCAGCCCCTATGGCTACACCTTC	NA	TRBV11-2	TRBJ1-2	NA
CASSISGDSYNEQFF	TGTGCCAGTAGTATTAGCGGGGATTCCTACAATGAGCAGTTCTTC	TRBD2	TRBV19	TRBJ2-1	NA
CASRRQGTGYTF	TGTGCCAGCAGGCGACAGGGTACGGGCTACACCTTC	TRBD1	TRBV6-5	TRBJ1-2	NA
CASSPLTGGEQYF	TGTGCCAGCAGCCCACTGACAGGGGGCGAGCAGTACTTC	TRBD1	TRBV7-8	TRBJ2-7	NA
CASSLGGQGAPDTQYF	TGTGCCAGTAGCTTGGGGGGACAGGGTGCCCCAGATACGCAGTATTTT	TRBD1	TRBV5-4	TRBJ2-3	once
CASSRGSFLNTEAFF	TGCGCCAGCAGCAGGGGAAGTTTTTTGAACACTGAAGCTTTCTTT	NA	TRBV5-1	TRBJ1-1	NA
CASRTSGGQDTQYF	TGTGCCAGTCGGACTAGCGGGGGCCAGGATACGCAGTATTTT	TRBD2	TRBV19	TRBJ2-3	NA
CASSHRTMSSYNEQFF	TGCGCCAGCAGCCACCGAACGATGAGCTCCTACAATGAGCAGTTCTTC	NA	TRBV4-3	TRBJ2-1	NA
CAWGQGMSYEQYF	TGTGCCTGGGGACAGGGGATGAGCTACGAGCAGTACTTC	TRBD1	TRBV30	TRBJ2-7	NA
CASSQDPGTGGLEKLFF	TGCGCCAGCAGCCAAGATCCAGGGACAGGGGGCCTGGAAAAACTGTTTTTT	TRBD1	TRBV4-3	TRBJ1-4	NA
CASSSGGYEQYF	TGCGCCAGCAGTAGCGGGGGCTACGAGCAGTACTTC	TRBD2	TRBV5-1	TRBJ2-7	NA
CASSQASTPGQNTQYF	TGCGCCAGCAGCCAAGCAAGCACCCCGGGACAAAATACGCAGTATTTT	NA	TRBV4-3	TRBJ2-3	once
CASSLQGAQEKLFF	TGTGCCAGTAGCTTACAGGGGGCGCAGGAAAAACTGTTTTTT	TRBD1	TRBV5-4	TRBJ1-4	once
CASSLDWGGSGNTIYF	TGTGCCAGCAGCTTAGATTGGGGGGGCTCTGGAAACACCATATATTTT	NA	TRBV11-2	TRBJ1-3	NA
CASSQERRTEAFF	TGCGCCAGCAGCCAAGAAAGGAGGACTGAAGCTTTCTTT	NA	TRBV4-3	TRBJ1-1	NA
CASSAAGTGGSGYTF	TGTGCCAGCAGCGCGGCCGGGACAGGGGGTTCCGGCTACACCTTC	TRBD1	TRBV9	TRBJ1-2	NA
CASSLPGQPYEQYF	TGTGCCAGCAGTCTACCGGGACAGCCCTACGAGCAGTACTTC	TRBD1	TRBV6-1	TRBJ2-7	NA
CASSPRQAVLGELFF	TGCGCCAGCAGCCCCCGACAGGCCGTTTTAGGGGAGCTGTTTTTT	NA	TRBV4-3	TRBJ2-2	NA
CASSQDSIGAEGANVLTF	TGCGCCAGCAGCCAAGATAGCATAGGGGCGGAGGGGGCCAACGTCCTGACTTTC	NA	TRBV4-3	TRBJ2-6	NA
CASSELDSPGANVLTF	TGTGCCAGCAGTGAATTGGACAGCCCTGGGGCCAACGTCCTGACTTTC	NA	TRBV25-1	TRBJ2-6	NA
CASSYATPTRDEQFF	TGTGCCAGCAGTTACGCTACCCCCACCCGGGATGAGCAGTTCTTC	NA	TRBV6-5	TRBJ2-1	NA